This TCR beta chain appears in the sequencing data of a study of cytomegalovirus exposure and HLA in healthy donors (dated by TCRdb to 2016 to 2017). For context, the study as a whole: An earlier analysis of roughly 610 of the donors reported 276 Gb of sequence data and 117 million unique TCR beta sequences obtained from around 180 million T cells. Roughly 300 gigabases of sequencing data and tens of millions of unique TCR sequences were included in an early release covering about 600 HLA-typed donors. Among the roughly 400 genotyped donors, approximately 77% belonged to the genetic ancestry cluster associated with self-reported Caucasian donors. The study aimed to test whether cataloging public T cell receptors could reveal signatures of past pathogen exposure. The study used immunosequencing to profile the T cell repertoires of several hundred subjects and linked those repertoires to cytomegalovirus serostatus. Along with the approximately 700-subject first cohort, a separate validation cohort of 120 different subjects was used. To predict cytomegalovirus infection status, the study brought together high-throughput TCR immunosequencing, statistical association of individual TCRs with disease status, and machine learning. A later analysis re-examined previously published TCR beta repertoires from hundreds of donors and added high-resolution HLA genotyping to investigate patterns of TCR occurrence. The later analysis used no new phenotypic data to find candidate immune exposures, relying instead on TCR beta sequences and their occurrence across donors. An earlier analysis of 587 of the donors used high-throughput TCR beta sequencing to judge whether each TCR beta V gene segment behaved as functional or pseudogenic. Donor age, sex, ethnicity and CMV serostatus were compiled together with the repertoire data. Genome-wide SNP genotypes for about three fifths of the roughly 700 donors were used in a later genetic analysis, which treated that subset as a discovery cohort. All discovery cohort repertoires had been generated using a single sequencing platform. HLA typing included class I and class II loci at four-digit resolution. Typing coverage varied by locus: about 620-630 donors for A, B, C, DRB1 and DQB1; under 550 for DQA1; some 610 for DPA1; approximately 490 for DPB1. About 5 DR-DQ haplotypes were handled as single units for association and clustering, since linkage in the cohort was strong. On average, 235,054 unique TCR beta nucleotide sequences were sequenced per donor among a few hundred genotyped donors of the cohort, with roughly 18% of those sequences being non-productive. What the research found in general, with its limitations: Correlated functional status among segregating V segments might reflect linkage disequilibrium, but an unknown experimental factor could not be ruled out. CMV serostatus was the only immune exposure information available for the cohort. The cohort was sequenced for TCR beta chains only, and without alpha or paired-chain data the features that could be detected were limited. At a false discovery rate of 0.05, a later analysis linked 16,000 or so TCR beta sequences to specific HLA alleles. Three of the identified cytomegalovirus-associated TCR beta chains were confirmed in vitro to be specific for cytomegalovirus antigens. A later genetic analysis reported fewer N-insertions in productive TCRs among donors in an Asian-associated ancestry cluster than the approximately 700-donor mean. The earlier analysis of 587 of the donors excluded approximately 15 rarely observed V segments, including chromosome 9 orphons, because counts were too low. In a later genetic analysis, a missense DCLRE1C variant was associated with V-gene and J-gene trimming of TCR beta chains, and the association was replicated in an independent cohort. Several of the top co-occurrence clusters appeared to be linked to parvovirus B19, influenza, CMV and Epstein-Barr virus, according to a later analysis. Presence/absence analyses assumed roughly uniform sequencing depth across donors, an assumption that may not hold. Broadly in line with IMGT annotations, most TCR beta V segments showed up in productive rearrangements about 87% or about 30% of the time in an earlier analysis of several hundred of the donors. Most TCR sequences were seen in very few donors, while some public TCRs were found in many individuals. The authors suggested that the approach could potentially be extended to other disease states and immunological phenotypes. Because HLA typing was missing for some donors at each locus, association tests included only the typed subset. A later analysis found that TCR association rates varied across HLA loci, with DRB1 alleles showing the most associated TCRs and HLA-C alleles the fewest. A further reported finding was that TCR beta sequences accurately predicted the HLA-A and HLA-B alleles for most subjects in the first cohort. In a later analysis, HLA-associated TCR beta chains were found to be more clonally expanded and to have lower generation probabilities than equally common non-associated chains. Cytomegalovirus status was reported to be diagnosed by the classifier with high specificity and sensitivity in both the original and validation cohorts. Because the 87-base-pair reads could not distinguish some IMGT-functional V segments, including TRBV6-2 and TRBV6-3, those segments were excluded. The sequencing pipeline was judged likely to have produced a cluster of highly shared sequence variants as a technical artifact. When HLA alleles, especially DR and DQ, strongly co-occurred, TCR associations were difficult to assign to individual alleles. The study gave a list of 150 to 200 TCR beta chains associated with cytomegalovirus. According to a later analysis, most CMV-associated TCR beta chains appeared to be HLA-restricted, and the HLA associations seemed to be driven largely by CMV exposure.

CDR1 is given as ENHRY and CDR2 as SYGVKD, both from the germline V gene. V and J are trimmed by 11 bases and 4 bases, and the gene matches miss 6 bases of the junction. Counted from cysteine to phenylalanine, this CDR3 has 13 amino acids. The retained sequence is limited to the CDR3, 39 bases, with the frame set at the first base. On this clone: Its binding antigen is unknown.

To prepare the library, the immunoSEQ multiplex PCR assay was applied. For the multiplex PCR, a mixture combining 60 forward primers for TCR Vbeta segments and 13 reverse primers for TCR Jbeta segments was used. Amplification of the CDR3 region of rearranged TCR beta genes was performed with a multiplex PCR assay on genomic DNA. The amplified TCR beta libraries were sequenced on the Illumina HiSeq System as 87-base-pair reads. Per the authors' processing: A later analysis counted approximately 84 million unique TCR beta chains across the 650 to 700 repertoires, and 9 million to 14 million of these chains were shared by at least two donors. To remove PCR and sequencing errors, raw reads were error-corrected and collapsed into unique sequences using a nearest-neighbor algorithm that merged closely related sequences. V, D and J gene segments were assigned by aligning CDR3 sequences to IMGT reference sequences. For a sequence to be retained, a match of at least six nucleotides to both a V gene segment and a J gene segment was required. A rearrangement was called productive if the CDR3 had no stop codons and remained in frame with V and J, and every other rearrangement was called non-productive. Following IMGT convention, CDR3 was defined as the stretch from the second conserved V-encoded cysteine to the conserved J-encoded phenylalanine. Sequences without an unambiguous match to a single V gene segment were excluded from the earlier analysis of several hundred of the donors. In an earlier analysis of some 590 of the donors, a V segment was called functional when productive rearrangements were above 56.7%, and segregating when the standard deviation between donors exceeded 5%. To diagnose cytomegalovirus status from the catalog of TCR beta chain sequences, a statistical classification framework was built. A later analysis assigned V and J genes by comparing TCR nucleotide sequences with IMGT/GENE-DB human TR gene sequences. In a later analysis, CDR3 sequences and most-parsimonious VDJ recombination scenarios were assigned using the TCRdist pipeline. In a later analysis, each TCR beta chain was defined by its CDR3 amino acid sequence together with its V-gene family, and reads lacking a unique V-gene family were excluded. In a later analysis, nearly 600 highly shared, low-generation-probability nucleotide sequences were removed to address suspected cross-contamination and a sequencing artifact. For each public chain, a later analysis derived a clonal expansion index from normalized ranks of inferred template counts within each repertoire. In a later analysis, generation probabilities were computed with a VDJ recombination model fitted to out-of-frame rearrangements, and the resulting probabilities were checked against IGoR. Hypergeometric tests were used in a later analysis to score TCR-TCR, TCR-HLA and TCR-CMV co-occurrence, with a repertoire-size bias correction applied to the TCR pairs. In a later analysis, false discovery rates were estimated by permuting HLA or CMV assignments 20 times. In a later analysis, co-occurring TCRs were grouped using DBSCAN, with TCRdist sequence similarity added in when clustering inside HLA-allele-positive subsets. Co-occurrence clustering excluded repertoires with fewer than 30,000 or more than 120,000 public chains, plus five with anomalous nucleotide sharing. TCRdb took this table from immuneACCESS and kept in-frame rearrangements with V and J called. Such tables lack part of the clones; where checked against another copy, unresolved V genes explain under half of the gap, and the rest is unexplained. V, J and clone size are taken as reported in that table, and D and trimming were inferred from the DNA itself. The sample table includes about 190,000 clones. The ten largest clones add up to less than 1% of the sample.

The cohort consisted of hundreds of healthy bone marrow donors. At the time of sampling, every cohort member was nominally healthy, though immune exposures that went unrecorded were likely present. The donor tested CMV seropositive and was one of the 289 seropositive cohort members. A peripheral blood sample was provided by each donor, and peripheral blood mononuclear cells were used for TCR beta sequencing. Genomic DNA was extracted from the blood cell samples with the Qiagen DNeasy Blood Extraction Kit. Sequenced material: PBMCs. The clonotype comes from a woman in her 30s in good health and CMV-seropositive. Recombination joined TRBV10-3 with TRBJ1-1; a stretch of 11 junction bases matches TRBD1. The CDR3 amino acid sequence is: CAAAGQGGTEAFF. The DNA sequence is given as TGTGCCGCCGCGGGACAGGGGGGCACTGAAGCTTTCTTT.